Listed below are T cell receptor beta chains from one sample, sequenced in a study of molecular identifiers for immune sequencing clone quantification. One entry per CDR3 protein results from TCRdb running MiXCR on the PCR reads. This table holds more than 450,000 distinct CDR3 sequences, around a fifth found once. The sample was naive CD8+ T cells from blood, with Jurkat cell RNA spiked in. The source is a human donor in good health. Some libraries in this study had Jurkat cell RNA spiked in. CDR3s include the opening cysteine and the closing phenylalanine or tryptophan. A D gene is named only where the DNA matches it firmly. Clone size appears in some rows only: once, few, many, or a class for an expanded clone.

v_call,d_call,clone_size,j_call,cdr3_nt,cdr3_aa
TRBV20-1,-,-,TRBJ2-2,TGCAGTGCTCAGACCGGGACAAACACCGGGGAGCTGTTTTTT,CSAQTGTNTGELFF
TRBV20-1,-,-,TRBJ1-1,TGCAGTGCCCGGCACACTGAAGCTTTCTTT,CSARHTEAFF
TRBV19,-,few,TRBJ1-1,TGTGCCAGTAGTATTGGTAGCCGGAACACTGAAGCTTTCTTT,CASSIGSRNTEAFF
TRBV19,-,few,TRBJ1-1,TGTGCCAGTAGGCCAGACCCGGGGAACACTGAAGCTTTCTTT,CASRPDPGNTEAFF
TRBV24-1,TRBD2,-,TRBJ2-1,TGTGCCACCAGTGATTCTAGCGGGAGTGTCTATGAGCAGTTCTTC,CATSDSSGSVYEQFF
TRBV7-6,-,many,TRBJ2-6,TGTGCCAGCAGCCCAAACGCCAACTCTGGGGCCAACGTCCTGACTTTC,CASSPNANSGANVLTF
TRBV7-2,TRBD2,many,TRBJ2-3,TGTGCCAGCAGCTTGACTAGCGGGGACCCGACAGATACGCAGTATTTT,CASSLTSGDPTDTQYF
TRBV3-1,-,many,TRBJ2-2,TGTGCCAGCAGCCCGTTCAGGCTCCTTGACGGGGAGCTGTTTTTT,CASSPFRLLDGELFF
TRBV28,-,many,TRBJ2-7,TGTGCCAGCAGTTTATCCCCGGAAGGACTCTACGAGCAGTACTTC,CASSLSPEGLYEQYF
TRBV4-3,-,many,TRBJ2-6,TGCGCCAGCAGCCCGGGACCGAACTCTGGGGCCAACGTCCTGACTTTC,CASSPGPNSGANVLTF
TRBV21-1,-,-,TRBJ2-1,TGTGCCAGCAGCAAATGGCCGGAAAGAAGCCTAAGGCACTCCTACAATGAGCAGTTCTTC,CASSKWPERSLRHSYNEQFF
TRBV15,TRBD2,few,TRBJ2-3,TGTGCCACCAGCAGGCTAGCGGGAGGAGACACAGATACGCAGTATTTT,CATSRLAGGDTDTQYF
TRBV3-1,-,few,TRBJ1-4,TGTGCCAGCAGCCCGCGTAGCCTTGTAACTAATGAAAAACTGTTTTTT,CASSPRSLVTNEKLFF
TRBV3-1,TRBD2,few,TRBJ2-3,TGTGCCAGCAGCCAAGAAGGGGCGGGAGGGCCCATAGATACGCAGTATTTT,CASSQEGAGGPIDTQYF